The sequence of this T cell receptor (beta chain) was determined in a study of CD8 T cells in Susac syndrome. The T cells that were sequenced for TCR beta were CD8+ and CD4+ cells from blood. V was shortened by 11 bases and J by 6 bases, with 2 bases between the two germline ends. Germline CDR1 reads MNHEY; CDR2 reads SMNVEV (reference sequence). The length of the CDR3 is 8 residues. RNA, at roughly 0.5 to 1 ug, was reverse transcribed with random hexamers. Coverage of TCR beta CDR3 amplification by immunoSEQ multiplex PCR extended to 54 Vbeta and 13 Jbeta. Each CDR3 protein gets one entry after TCRdb re-called the immunoSEQ multiplex PCR reads with MiXCR. Among 150,000 to 200,000 distinct CDR3 sequences listed, about 95% were seen once. Whole-study findings and limits: TCR sequencing and HLA analysis covered a relatively small number of individuals.

A note on this clonotype: The antigen is undetermined.

The sequence derives from a human donor in good health. The sample consisted of CD4+ T cells from PBMCs. V usage is TRBV27 and J usage is TRBJ2-1, with D unresolved. The CDR3 loop is CAGNEQFF. The CDR3 nucleotides read TGTGCCGGCAATGAGCAGTTCTTC.